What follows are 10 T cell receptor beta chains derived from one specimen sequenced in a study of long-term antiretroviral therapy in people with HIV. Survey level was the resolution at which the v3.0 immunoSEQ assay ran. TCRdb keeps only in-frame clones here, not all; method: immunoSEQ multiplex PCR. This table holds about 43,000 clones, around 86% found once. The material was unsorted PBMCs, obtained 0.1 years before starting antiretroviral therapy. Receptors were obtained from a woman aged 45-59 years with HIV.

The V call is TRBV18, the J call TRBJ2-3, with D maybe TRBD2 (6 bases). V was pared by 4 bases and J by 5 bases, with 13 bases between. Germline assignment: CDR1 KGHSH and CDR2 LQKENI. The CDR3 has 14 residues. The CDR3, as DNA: TGTGCCAGCTCACTAGGACTAACCATAGATACGCAGTATTTT. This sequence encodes CASSLGLTIDTQYF.

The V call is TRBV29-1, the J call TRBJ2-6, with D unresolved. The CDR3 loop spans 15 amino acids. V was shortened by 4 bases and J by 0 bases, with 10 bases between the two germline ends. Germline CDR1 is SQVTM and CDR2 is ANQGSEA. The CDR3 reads CSVGLYSSGANVLTF. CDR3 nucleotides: TGCAGCGTTGGTCTATATAGCTCTGGGGCCAACGTCCTGACTTTC.

The CDR3 nucleotides read TGTGCCAGCAGCTTAGGGACCAAGGACAGTTACAACTATGGCTACACCTTC. Translating it yields CASSLGTKDSYNYGYTF. The V call is TRBV7-9, the J call TRBJ1-2, with D perhaps TRBD1 (6 bases). Deletions cut 1 base from V and 2 bases from J, with 17 bases between. This CDR3 has 17 amino acids. Germline V gene data show CDR1 as SEHNR and CDR2 as FQNEAQ (reference sequence).

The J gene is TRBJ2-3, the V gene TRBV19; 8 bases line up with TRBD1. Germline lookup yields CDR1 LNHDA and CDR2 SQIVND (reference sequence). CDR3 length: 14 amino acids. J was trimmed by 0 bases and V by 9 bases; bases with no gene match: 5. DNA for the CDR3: TGTGCCAGCGGACAGGGACCTAGCACAGATACGCAGTATTTT. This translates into CASGQGPSTDTQYF.

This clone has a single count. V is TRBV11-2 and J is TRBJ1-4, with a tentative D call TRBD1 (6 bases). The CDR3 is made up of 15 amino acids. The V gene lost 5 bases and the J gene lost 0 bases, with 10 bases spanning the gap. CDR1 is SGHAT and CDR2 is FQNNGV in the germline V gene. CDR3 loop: CASSAGAATNEKLFF. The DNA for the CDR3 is TGTGCCAGCAGCGCAGGGGCTGCAACTAATGAAAAACTGTTTTTT.

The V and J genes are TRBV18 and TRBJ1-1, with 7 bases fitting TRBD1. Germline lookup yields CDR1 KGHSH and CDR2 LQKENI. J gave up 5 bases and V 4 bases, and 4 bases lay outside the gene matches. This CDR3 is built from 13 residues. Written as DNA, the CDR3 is TGTGCCAGCTCACTTACAGGGGATACTGAAGCTTTCTTT. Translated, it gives CASSLTGDTEAFF.

In DNA form, the CDR3 reads TGTGCCAGCAGCTTAGCCGGGAGAAGTGACTATGGCTACACCTTC. It codes for CASSLAGRSDYGYTF. The chain joins TRBV11-2 to TRBJ1-2; D is undetermined. Germline CDR1 SGHAT, CDR2 FQNNGV. V was cut by 1 base and J by 3 bases, with 12 bases left in between. This CDR3 has 15 amino acids.

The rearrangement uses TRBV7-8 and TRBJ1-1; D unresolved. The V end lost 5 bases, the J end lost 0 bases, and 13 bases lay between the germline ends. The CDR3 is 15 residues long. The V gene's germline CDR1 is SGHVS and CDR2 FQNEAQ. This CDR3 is CASSPLNSVNTEAFF. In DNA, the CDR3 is TGTGCCAGCAGCCCCCTCAATTCCGTGAACACTGAAGCTTTCTTT.

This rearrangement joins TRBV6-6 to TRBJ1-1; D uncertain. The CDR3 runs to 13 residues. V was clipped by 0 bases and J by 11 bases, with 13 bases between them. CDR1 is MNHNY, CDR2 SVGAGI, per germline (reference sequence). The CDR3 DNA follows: TGTGCCAGCAGTTACTCGGGTGGGGTGGTGGCTTTCTTT. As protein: CASSYSGGVVAFF.

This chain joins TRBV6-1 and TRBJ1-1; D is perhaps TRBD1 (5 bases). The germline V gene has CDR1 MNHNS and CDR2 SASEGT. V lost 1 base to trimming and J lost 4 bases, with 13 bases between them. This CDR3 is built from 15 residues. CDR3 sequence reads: CASSEGRPRGTEAFF. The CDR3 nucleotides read TGTGCCAGCAGTGAAGGCCGCCCAAGGGGCACTGAAGCTTTCTTT.